This TCR beta chain was sequenced in a study of T cell repertoires in cytomegalovirus infection. The overall study: Evidence of both CMV infection and a matching HLA type came from public TCR beta signatures.

TCRdb redid the calling of the reads with MiXCR, one entry per CDR3 protein. The sample has a few hundred thousand distinct CDR3 sequences, around 18% seen once. Study conclusions and caveats: CMV carriers having the relevant HLA were flagged by cumulative public TCR beta family frequency. The response measured ex vivo was dominated by TCR beta clonotypes (HLA-C-restricted and CMV-specific).

Deletions cut 2 bases from V and 0 bases from J, with 12 bases between. CDR1 is SGHTA and CDR2 is FQGNSA in the germline V gene. The CDR3 consists of 16 residues. This clonotype was counted at least ten times. No antigen is known for it. This receptor was obtained from a human donor in good health (CMV status not recorded). Some clones in this sample may be carry-over from other donors' samples. This sequence joins TRBV7-2 and TRBJ2-3, with a possible D match to TRBD2 (7 bases). The material sequenced was PBMCs. This CDR3 reads CASSLLGGASTDTQYF. The CDR3 nucleotides are TGTGCCAGCAGCTTATTGGGGGGGGCCAGCACAGATACGCAGTATTTT.